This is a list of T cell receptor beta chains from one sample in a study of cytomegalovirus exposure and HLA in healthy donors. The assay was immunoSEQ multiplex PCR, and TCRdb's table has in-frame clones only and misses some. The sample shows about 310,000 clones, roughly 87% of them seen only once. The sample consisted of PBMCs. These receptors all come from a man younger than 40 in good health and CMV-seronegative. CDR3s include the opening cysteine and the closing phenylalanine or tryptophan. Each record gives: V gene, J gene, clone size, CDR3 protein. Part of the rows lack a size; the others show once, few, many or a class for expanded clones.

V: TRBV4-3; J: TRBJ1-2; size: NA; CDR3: CASSQDGDRGNYGYTF
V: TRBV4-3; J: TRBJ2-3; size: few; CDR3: CASSQDPRSTDTQYF
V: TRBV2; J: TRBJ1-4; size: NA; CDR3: CASRPQGGSEKLFF
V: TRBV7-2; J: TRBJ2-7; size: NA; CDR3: CASSLTSAMSSYEQYF
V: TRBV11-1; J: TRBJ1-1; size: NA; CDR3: CASSLDRADTEAFF
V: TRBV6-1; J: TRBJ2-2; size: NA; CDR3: CASRETGLNTGELFF
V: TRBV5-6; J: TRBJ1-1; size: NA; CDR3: CASSSTEGTEAFF
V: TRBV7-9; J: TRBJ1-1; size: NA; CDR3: CASSHSSGSTEAFF
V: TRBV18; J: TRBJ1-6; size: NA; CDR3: CASSSSQGSANNSPLHF
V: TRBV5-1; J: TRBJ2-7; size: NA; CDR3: CASRPWEKDYEQYF